This T cell receptor beta chain was recovered during a study of T cells after yellow fever vaccination. Study details: The SMART-Seq v4 Ultra Low Input method served to prepare the low-cell-number fractions.

TCRdb processed the 5' RACE reads anew with MiXCR; each CDR3 protein has one entry. The table records just under 600,000 distinct CDR3 sequences, around an eighth of them present only once. Germline CDR1 and CDR2: DFQATT and SNEGSKA (reference sequence). Deletions cut 2 bases from V and 2 bases from J, with 10 bases between. The CDR3 extends over 15 amino acids. This material consisted of PBMCs, taken on the day of the yellow fever booster vaccination. The chain is built from TRBV20-1 and TRBJ2-6; TRBD2 might be the D (6 bases). The TCR was taken from a man aged 25 to 45 who received the YFV17D yellow fever vaccine. CDR3 sequence: CSARTPGAGANVLTF. CDR3 DNA sequence: TGCAGTGCTAGAACCCCGGGGGCTGGGGCCAACGTCCTGACTTTC.